Sequencing of this T cell receptor (beta chain) was carried out in a study of cytomegalovirus exposure and HLA in healthy donors. V lost 4 bases, J lost 0 bases, and 6 bases stayed unmatched. Germline-derived CDR1 and CDR2 are SGHVS and FQNEAQ. The CDR3 loop spans 16 amino acids. 13 Jbeta primers and 60 Vbeta primers were used for the PCR. TCRdb's table, derived via immunoSEQ multiplex PCR, lists solely in-frame clones and lacks some. The table lists some 200,000 clones. The V and J genes are TRBV7-8 and TRBJ2-7; 10 bases map to TRBD1. Sample: PBMCs. The receptor comes from a man aged 25 to 40 in good health and CMV-seronegative. Written as DNA, the CDR3 is TGTGCCAGCAGCTCGTTCCGGACAGGGGGCTCCTACGAGCAGTACTTC. Amino acids: CASSSFRTGGSYEQYF.